These T cell receptor beta chains were read from a single sample in a study of regulatory T cells in long-lasting Graves disease. TCRdb passed the multiplex PCR reads through MiXCR, listing each CDR3 protein once. The sample consists of a few hundred thousand distinct CDR3 sequences, around 16% of them appearing once. The same data also contributed to another study, on T cells in Graves' hyperthyroidism and ophthalmopathy.

Specimen: peripheral blood mononuclear cells (PBMCs), collected at new diagnosis, from a patient treated with antithyroid drugs. The receptors were sampled from a woman in her thirties or forties with Graves disease. Both conserved end residues are part of each CDR3. Fields, in order: D gene, V gene, clone size, J gene, CDR3 protein, CDR3 DNA. The D gene is left open where the match is weak. Some rows have no size entry. The others give once, few or many, or a class for an expanded clone.

d_gene: TRBD1
v_gene: TRBV20-1
abundance: many
j_gene: TRBJ2-7
CDR3aa: CSARGSGQGYEQYF
CDR3nt: TGCAGTGCTAGAGGTTCCGGACAGGGCTACGAGCAGTACTTC

d_gene: TRBD1
v_gene: TRBV7-9
abundance: many
j_gene: TRBJ2-5
CDR3aa: CASNDMRDRGLETQYF
CDR3nt: TGTGCCAGCAACGATATGCGGGACAGGGGGCTGGAGACCCAGTACTTC

d_gene: TRBD1
v_gene: TRBV11-1
abundance: many
j_gene: TRBJ2-3
CDR3aa: CASTPGQTSTDTQYF
CDR3nt: TGTGCCAGCACCCCGGGACAGACAAGCACAGATACGCAGTATTTT

d_gene: -
v_gene: TRBV19
abundance: -
j_gene: TRBJ1-5
CDR3aa: CASSPPERNQPQHF
CDR3nt: TGTGCCAGTAGTCCCCCCGAGCGCAATCAGCCCCAGCATTTT

d_gene: -
v_gene: TRBV11-2
abundance: many
j_gene: TRBJ1-2
CDR3aa: CASSLGIFEEGSGYTF
CDR3nt: TGTGCCAGCAGCCTCGGGATCTTCGAGGAGGGAAGTGGCTACACCTTC

d_gene: -
v_gene: TRBV7-9
abundance: many
j_gene: TRBJ2-1
CDR3aa: CASSPSLDEQFF
CDR3nt: TGTGCCAGCAGCCCCTCTTTGGATGAGCAGTTCTTC

d_gene: -
v_gene: TRBV14
abundance: once
j_gene: TRBJ2-1
CDR3aa: CASSPFLEAGIYNEQFF
CDR3nt: TGTGCCAGCAGCCCTTTCCTAGAAGCGGGTATCTACAATGAGCAGTTCTTC

d_gene: -
v_gene: TRBV20-1
abundance: many
j_gene: TRBJ1-5
CDR3aa: CSAATNSNQPQHF
CDR3nt: TGCAGTGCTGCGACTAATAGCAATCAGCCCCAGCATTTT

d_gene: TRBD1
v_gene: TRBV19
abundance: many
j_gene: TRBJ2-6
CDR3aa: CASNGQALTSGANVLTF
CDR3nt: TGTGCCAGTAATGGACAGGCTTTAACTTCTGGGGCCAACGTCCTGACTTTC

d_gene: -
v_gene: TRBV28
abundance: many
j_gene: TRBJ2-3
CDR3aa: CASSLRRQVPGDTQYF
CDR3nt: TGTGCCAGCAGTTTACGGCGGCAGGTCCCAGGGGATACGCAGTATTTT

d_gene: -
v_gene: TRBV2
abundance: many
j_gene: TRBJ1-2
CDR3aa: CASSEGRQQMRYGYTF
CDR3nt: TGTGCCAGCAGTGAAGGCAGACAGCAAATGCGCTATGGCTACACCTTC

d_gene: -
v_gene: TRBV6-5
abundance: few
j_gene: TRBJ2-3
CDR3aa: CASSYSSGQADTQYF
CDR3nt: TGTGCCAGCAGTTACTCGAGCGGTCAAGCAGATACGCAGTATTTT

d_gene: TRBD1
v_gene: TRBV20-1
abundance: -
j_gene: TRBJ1-1
CDR3aa: CSAPPGQTYGEAFF
CDR3nt: TGCAGTGCTCCGCCGGGACAGACCTACGGTGAAGCTTTCTTT

d_gene: -
v_gene: TRBV9
abundance: many
j_gene: TRBJ1-2
CDR3aa: CASSAYDRSNYGYTF
CDR3nt: TGTGCCAGCAGCGCATACGACAGGAGCAACTATGGCTACACCTTC

d_gene: -
v_gene: TRBV10-2
abundance: many
j_gene: TRBJ1-1
CDR3aa: CASTEIPGPNTEAFF
CDR3nt: TGCGCCAGCACCGAGATCCCGGGACCTAACACTGAAGCTTTCTTT